This T cell receptor (beta chain) was recovered during a study of T cell repertoires in cytomegalovirus infection. Across the study: Used in the study were CMV epitopes, some recently identified and HLA-C-restricted, others well-studied and HLA-B-restricted. It was the public TCR beta signatures that indicated both CMV infection and matching HLA type. General study results and limits: In two of eight donors, the top clonotype was HLA-C-restricted CMV-specific. The cumulative frequency of public TCR beta families identified carriers of CMV plus the relevant HLA.

TCRdb passed the reads through MiXCR, listing each CDR3 protein once. In the table there are roughly 990,000 distinct CDR3 sequences, about 33% of which are singletons. This CDR3 has 15 amino acids. CDR1 and CDR2 (germline): MNHEY, SMNVEV (reference sequence). J lost 3 bases, V lost 2 bases, and 7 bases had no gene match. Note on this clonotype: Its target is unknown.

This receptor was obtained from a human donor in good health (CMV status not recorded). Some clones in this sample may be carry-over from other donors' samples. The input for sequencing was cultured CD8+ T cells from PBMCs, taken from culture after CMV antigen stimulation. This chain links TRBV27 with TRBJ2-7; TRBD1 agrees at 7 bases. CDR3 DNA sequence: TGTGCCAGCAGTTTAGCCGGGACAGTAGGCTACGAGCAGTACTTC. Its protein is CASSLAGTVGYEQYF.